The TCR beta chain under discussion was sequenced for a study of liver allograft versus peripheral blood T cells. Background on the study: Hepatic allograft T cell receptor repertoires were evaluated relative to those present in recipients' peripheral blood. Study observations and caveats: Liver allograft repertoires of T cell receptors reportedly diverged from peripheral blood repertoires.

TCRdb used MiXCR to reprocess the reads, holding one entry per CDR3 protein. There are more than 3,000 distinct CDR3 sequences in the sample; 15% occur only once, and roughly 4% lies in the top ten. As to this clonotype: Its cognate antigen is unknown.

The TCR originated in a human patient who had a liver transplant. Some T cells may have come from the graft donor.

CDR3: CAISGGELFF. The CDR3 region has the DNA TGTGCCATCAGTGGCGGGGAGCTGTTTTTT. The chain carries TRBV10-3 and TRBJ2-2; D uncertain. CDR1 is ENHRY, CDR2 SYGVKD, per germline. The CDR3 runs to 10 residues. V was clipped by 4 bases and J by 7 bases, with 1 base between them.